A single sample is the source of the 3 T cell receptor beta chains below, sequenced in a study of T cells in localized non-small cell lung cancer. Profiled with immunoSEQ multiplex PCR; TCRdb holds only in-frame clones, not every one. The sample records approximately 45,000 clones, 85% to 90% being singletons. This specimen consisted of PBMCs, obtained before any cancer treatment. The origin of the receptors is a man between 40 and 75 years old with stage II lung adenocarcinoma.

V usage is TRBV5-4 and J usage is TRBJ1-2; D gene unclear. This CDR3 contains 14 residues. Germline CDR1 reads SGHNT; CDR2 reads YYREEE (reference sequence). Deletions cut 2 bases from V and 2 bases from J, with 10 bases between. CDR3 nucleotide sequence: TGTGCCAGCAGCTTCCGGGCCCCCAACTATGGCTACACCTTC. This encodes CASSFRAPNYGYTF.

V and J are TRBV29-1 and TRBJ2-2, with TRBD1 identical over 10 bases. Germline-derived CDR1 and CDR2 are SQVTM and ANQGSEA. This CDR3 is 13 amino acids long. V shed 7 bases, J shed 4 bases, and the junction held 3 bases outside the gene matches. CDR3: CSARTGGTGELFF. DNA for the CDR3: TGCAGCGCCCGGACAGGGGGCACCGGGGAGCTGTTTTTT.

The gene calls are TRBV2 and TRBJ2-7; a weak D match, TRBD2 (6 bases). The CDR3 extends over 15 amino acids. CDR1 is SNHLY and CDR2 is FYNNEI in the germline V gene. V was pared by 4 bases and J by 0 bases, with 13 bases between. The DNA for the CDR3 is TGTGCCAGCAGTGGAGGGACTTTTAGCTCCTACGAGCAGTACGTC. It yields the protein CASSGGTFSSYEQYV.